Below, 17 T cell receptor beta chains from the same sample are listed, as sequenced in a study of vaccination effects on CD4 cells after COVID-19. CD4+ T cells specific for antigen were expanded with viral peptide pools by the ViraFEST assay before sequencing. Cells that had been cultured for 10 days were the source of isolated CD4+ T cells. Either the BNT162b2 or mRNA-1273 vaccine was given to participants in two doses. Their specific antigens are unknown. Only in-frame clones appear in the TCRdb table, and some are missing; sequencing was by immunoSEQ multiplex PCR. The repertoire holds 15,000 to 20,000 clones, about 80% seen once, with approximately 19% in the top ten. The specimen comprised CD4+ T cells from PBMCs cultured with HCoV-NL63 spike peptides, sampled after COVID-19 vaccination. These receptors came from a human donor who received a COVID-19 vaccine.

The gene calls are TRBV3-1 (or the pseudogene TRBV3-2) and TRBJ2-7, with 9 bases identical to TRBD1. V dropped 6 bases and J dropped 1; count of bases not matched to a gene: 10. Per the germline V gene, CDR1 is LGHDT and CDR2 is YNNKEL (reference sequence). The CDR3 is 16 amino acids. The CDR3 region is CASSQSAGTGSYEQYF. For the CDR3, the DNA is TGTGCCAGCAGTCAGAGCGCCGGGACAGGGTCCTACGAGCAGTACTTC.

This sequence joins TRBV27 and TRBJ2-6, with D perhaps matching TRBD2 (6 bases). This CDR3 is built from 15 residues. V was trimmed by 3 bases and J by 3 bases, leaving 9 bases between them. Germline V gene lookup returns CDR1 MNHEY and CDR2 SMNVEV (reference sequence). Written as DNA, the CDR3 is TGTGCCAGCAGTTTTCGGGGAGGTGGGGCCAACGTCCTGACTTTC. Its translation: CASSFRGGGANVLTF. The complete variable domain, with remaining parts taken from reference TRBV27 and TRBJ2-6, reads EAQVTQNPRYLITVTGKKLTVTCSQNMNHEYMSWYRQDPGLGLRQIYYSMNVEVTDKGDVPEGYKVSRKEKRNFPLILESPSPNQTSLYFCASSFRGGGANVLTFGAGSRLTVL.

This clone has a single count. This sequence joins TRBV6-2 or TRBV6-3 and TRBJ1-5; no clear D. Germline V gene lookup returns CDR1 MNHEY and CDR2 SVGEGT. The CDR3 loop spans 11 amino acids. The ends were cut back, 5 bases at V and 6 bases at J, with 5 bases in the middle. The CDR3 reads CASSAGQPQHF. Here the CDR3 DNA reads TGTGCCAGCAGTGCCGGTCAGCCCCAGCATTTT.

This chain links TRBV9 with TRBJ2-2, with TRBD1 matching over 9 bases. The germline CDR1 and CDR2 sequences are SGDLS and YYNGEE. With V trimmed by 4 bases and J by 1 base, 2 bases remained unmatched. The CDR3 extends over 15 amino acids. This CDR3 reads CASSSGQGNTGELFF. In DNA form, the CDR3 reads TGTGCCAGCAGCTCGGGACAGGGGAACACCGGGGAGCTGTTTTTT.

V gene TRBV4-3 combines with J gene TRBJ2-2, with D perhaps being TRBD1 or TRBD2 (5 bases each). This CDR3 has 14 amino acids. Germline assignment: CDR1 LGHNA and CDR2 YSLEER. The ends were cut back, 2 bases at V and 7 bases at J, with 11 bases in the middle. CDR3 loop: CASSQNLRGGELFF. The DNA of the CDR3 is TGCGCCAGCAGCCAAAACTTGAGGGGCGGGGAGCTGTTTTTT.

The chain recombines TRBV3-1 (or the pseudogene TRBV3-2) with TRBJ1-6, with a weak D call TRBD1 (6 bases). Trimming took off 5 bases at V and 10 bases at J, with 21 bases between the two ends. The CDR3 is 16 amino acids. Germline lookup yields CDR1 LGHDT and CDR2 YNNKEL (reference sequence). DNA for the CDR3: TGTGCCAGCAGCGCCCTACAGGGTACTGGGGGATCACCCCTCCACTTT. It encodes CASSALQGTGGSPLHF.

By proportion, this clone is medium-sized. This chain links TRBV4-1 with TRBJ2-7; D not certain. This CDR3 has 15 amino acids. The germline CDR1 and CDR2 sequences are MGHRA and YSYEKL. Trimming pared 1 base from V and 0 bases from J, leaving 10 bases between. CDR3 nucleotide sequence: TGCGCCAGCAGCCAAGCGGCAGAGAGCTCCTACGAGCAGTACTTC. This codes for CASSQAAESSYEQYF.

V gene TRBV6-5 combines with J gene TRBJ2-7; the D call may be TRBD1 or TRBD2 (5 bases each). The V end lost 0 bases, the J end lost 3 bases, and 12 bases lay between the germline ends. Germline CDR1 and CDR2: MNHEY and SVGAGI. The CDR3 consists of 15 residues. The CDR3, as DNA: TGTGCCAGCAGTTACTCGGGGGAAGGGAACTACGAGCAGTACTTC. Translation gives CASSYSGEGNYEQYF.

The chain uses TRBV6-5 and TRBJ2-7; D remains unclear. Germline-derived CDR1 and CDR2 are MNHEY and SVGAGI. The V end was cut by 7 bases, the J end by 6 bases, with 16 bases between. The CDR3 extends over 13 amino acids. CDR3 sequence: CASKVQVSGEQYF. In DNA form, the CDR3 reads TGTGCCAGCAAAGTTCAGGTGTCGGGCGAGCAGTACTTC.

This clone has only one observation. V gene TRBV25-1 combines with J gene TRBJ1-2; TRBD1 agrees at 9 bases. Germline V gene lookup returns CDR1 MGHDK and CDR2 SYGVNS. The CDR3 is made up of 16 amino acids. V gave up 1 base and J gave up 4 bases; unmatched junction bases: 7. The DNA of the CDR3 is TGTGCCAGCAGTGAATGGGGTTTACAGGGGGCCTATGGCTACACCTTC. Its protein is CASSEWGLQGAYGYTF.

A remark on this clone: In the same sample, other DNA sequences code for this CDR3. The rearrangement joins TRBV6-5 to TRBJ2-2, with unresolved D. The germline V gene has CDR1 MNHEY and CDR2 SVGAGI. The CDR3 contains 14 residues. The germline V and J ends were trimmed by 0 bases and 1 base, with 3 bases remaining between them. CDR3 residues: CASSYSGNTGELFF. The CDR3 DNA reads as TGTGCCAGCAGTTACTCGGGGAACACCGGGGAGCTGTTTTTT.

The V call is TRBV5-1, the J call TRBJ1-2, with D hard to call. Trimming took off 0 bases at V and 4 bases at J, with 10 bases between the two ends. CDR3 length: 14 amino acids. Germline CDR1 SGHRS, CDR2 YFSETQ. In DNA form, the CDR3 reads TGCGCCAGCAGCTTGGGGGAAGTAGGCTATGGCTACACCTTC. Amino acid sequence: CASSLGEVGYGYTF.

The count of this clone is one. This chain joins TRBV12-3 or TRBV12-4 and TRBJ2-6; TRBD1 matches at 7 bases. Trimming cost V 11 bases and J 4 bases; bases outside gene matches: 5. This CDR3 spans 13 amino acids. The CDR3 loop reads CADRESGANVLTF. DNA of the CDR3: TGTGCCGACAGGGAGTCCGGGGCCAACGTCCTGACTTTC.

The CDR3 nucleotides are TGTGCCAGCAGTGCGGAGAGGGATCAGCCCCAGCATTTT. Its protein is CASSAERDQPQHF. The chain uses TRBV2 and TRBJ1-5, with D unresolved. The CDR3 contains 13 residues. With 4 bases removed from V and 5 bases from J, the gap between germline ends came to 9 bases. Germline assignment: CDR1 SNHLY and CDR2 FYNNEI.

This clone was observed a few times. This chain uses TRBV28 with TRBJ1-5, with TRBD1 identical over 10 bases. V trimming: 4 bases; J trimming: 6 bases; junction bases outside the gene matches: 6. Germline V gene lookup returns CDR1 MDHEN and CDR2 SYDVKM. The CDR3 contains 15 residues. In DNA form, the CDR3 reads TGTGCCAGCAGTTCTCAGGGGACAGGGGTTCAGCCCCAGCATTTT. Its protein product is CASSSQGTGVQPQHF. The full variable domain, completed using reference TRBV28 and TRBJ1-5, is DVKVTQSSRYLVKRTGEKVFLECVQDMDHENMFWYRQDPGLGLRLIYFSYDVKMKEKGDIPEGYSVSREKKERFSLILESASTNQTSMYLCASSSQGTGVQPQHFGDGTRLSIL.

This clone was recorded a few times. V and J are TRBV5-6 and TRBJ1-2; D is ambiguous. In germline, CDR1 is SGHDT, CDR2 YYEEEE. Trimming shortened V by 3 bases and J by 1 base, and 7 bases separated the two germline ends. The CDR3 loop spans 13 amino acids. As DNA, the CDR3 is TGTGCCAGCAGCTCCCAATATAACTATGGCTACACCTTC. This translates into CASSSQYNYGYTF.

The chain has TRBV11-1 and TRBJ1-1; a possible D gene is TRBD1 (5 bases). The CDR3 runs 16 residues. Trimming shortened V by 0 bases and J by 0 bases, and 11 bases separated the two germline ends. Looked up from germline, CDR1 is SGHAT and CDR2 is FQDESV (reference sequence). The CDR3 region is CASSLARGYMNTEAFF. DNA of the CDR3: TGTGCCAGCAGCTTAGCGCGGGGCTACATGAACACTGAAGCTTTCTTT.